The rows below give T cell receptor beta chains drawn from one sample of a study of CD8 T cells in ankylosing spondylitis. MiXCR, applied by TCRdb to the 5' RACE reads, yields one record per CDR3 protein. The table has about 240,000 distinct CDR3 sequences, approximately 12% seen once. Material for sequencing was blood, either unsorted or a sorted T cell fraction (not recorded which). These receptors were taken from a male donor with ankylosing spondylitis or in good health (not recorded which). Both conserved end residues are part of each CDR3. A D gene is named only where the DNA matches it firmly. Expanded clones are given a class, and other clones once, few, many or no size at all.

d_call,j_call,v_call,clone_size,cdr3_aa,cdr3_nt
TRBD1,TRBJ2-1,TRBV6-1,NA,CASSGTGVFTPNNEQFF,TGTGCCAGTTCCGGGACAGGGGTATTTACCCCGAACAATGAGCAGTTCTTC
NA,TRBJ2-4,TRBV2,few,CASSEGGNAKNIQYF,TGTGCCAGCAGTGAAGGAGGAAATGCCAAAAACATTCAGTACTTC
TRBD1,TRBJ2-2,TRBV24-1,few,CATRWDRQKQGDTGELFF,TGTGCCACCCGTTGGGACAGGCAAAAACAGGGGGACACCGGGGAGCTGTTTTTT
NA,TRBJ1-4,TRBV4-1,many,CASSAAGELFF,TGCGCCAGCAGCGCGGCAGGGGAACTGTTTTTT
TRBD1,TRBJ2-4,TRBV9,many,CASSIGQGEDKNIQYF,TGTGCCAGCAGCATCGGACAGGGGGAAGACAAAAACATTCAGTACTTC
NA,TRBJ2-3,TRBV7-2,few,CASSLGASSFPDTQYF,TGTGCCAGCAGCTTAGGGGCTAGTAGTTTCCCAGATACGCAGTATTTT
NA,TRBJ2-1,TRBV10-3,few,CAIRPGPLMDEQFF,TGTGCCATCAGGCCGGGACCCCTGATGGATGAGCAGTTCTTC
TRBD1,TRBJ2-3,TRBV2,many,CASSPLQDRAIDTQYF,TGTGCCAGCAGCCCGCTCCAGGACAGGGCGATAGATACGCAGTACTTT
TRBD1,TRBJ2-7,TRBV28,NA,CASRNRGRRFYEQYF,TGTGCCAGCAGAAACAGGGGGCGCAGGTTCTACGAGCAGTACTTC
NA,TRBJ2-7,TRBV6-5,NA,CASTQSWGAGQYF,TGTGCCAGCACTCAATCGTGGGGGGCAGGGCAGTACTTC
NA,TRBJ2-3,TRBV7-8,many,CASRGGSTDTQYF,TGCGCCAGCAGAGGAGGGTCCACAGATACGCAGTATTTT
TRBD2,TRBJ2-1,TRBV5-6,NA,CASRVWGGNEQFF,TGTGCCAGCAGGGTTTGGGGGGGCAATGAGCAGTTCTTC
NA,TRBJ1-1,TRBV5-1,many,CASGDANTEAFF,TGCGCCAGCGGGGATGCGAACACTGAAGCTTTCTTT
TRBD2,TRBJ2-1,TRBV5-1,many,CASSLTSGHIRGEQFF,TGCGCCAGCAGCTTAACTAGCGGCCATATACGGGGTGAGCAGTTCTTC
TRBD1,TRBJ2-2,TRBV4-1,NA,CASSQEDQGANTGELFF,TGCGCCAGCAGCCAAGAGGATCAGGGGGCCAACACCGGGGAGCTGTTTTTT
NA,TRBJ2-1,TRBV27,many,CASVQPPGDEQFF,TGTGCCAGCGTACAACCCCCGGGCGATGAGCAGTTCTTC
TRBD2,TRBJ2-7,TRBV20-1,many,CSARDPTSSGIIGEQYF,TGCAGTGCTAGAGATCCTACCAGTAGCGGGATAATTGGCGAGCAGTACTTC
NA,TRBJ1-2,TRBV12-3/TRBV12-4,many,CASSHTTGKQYGYTF,TGTGCCAGCAGCCACACCACGGGGAAACAGTATGGCTACACCTTC
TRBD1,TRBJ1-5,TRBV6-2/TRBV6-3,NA,CASSSRQGAVNQPQHF,TGTGCCAGCAGTTCGCGACAGGGGGCGGTCAATCAGCCCCAGCATTTT
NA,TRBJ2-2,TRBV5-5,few,CASSLVSAMNTGELFF,TGTGCCAGCAGCTTGGTCTCCGCGATGAACACCGGGGAGCTGTTTTTT
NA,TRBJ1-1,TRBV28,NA,CASSLGVGRVNTEAFF,TGTGCCAGCAGTCTCGGTGTGGGTCGGGTAAACACTGAAGCTTTCTTT
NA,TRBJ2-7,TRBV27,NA,CASRGRTSYEQYF,TGTGCCAGCAGGGGACGGACCTCCTACGAGCAGTACTTC
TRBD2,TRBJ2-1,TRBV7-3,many,CASSPRGGSSYNEQFF,TGTGCCAGCAGCCCCCGGGGGGGGAGCTCCTACAATGAGCAGTTCTTC
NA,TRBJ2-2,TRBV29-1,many,CSVEDLGVTGELFF,TGCAGCGTTGAAGACCTAGGGGTAACCGGGGAGCTGTTTTTT
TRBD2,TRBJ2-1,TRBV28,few,CASGLAGGNNEQFF,TGTGCCAGCGGGTTAGCGGGAGGGAACAATGAGCAGTTCTTC
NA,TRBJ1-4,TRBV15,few,CATSREVGTNEKLFF,TGTGCCACCAGCAGAGAGGTCGGCACTAATGAAAAACTGTTTTTT
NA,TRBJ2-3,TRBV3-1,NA,CASSQDPYDSTDTQYF,TGTGCCAGCAGCCAAGACCCCTACGACAGCACAGATACGCAGTATTTT
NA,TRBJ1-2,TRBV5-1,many,CASSPRTLNYGYTF,TGCGCCAGCTCGCCTAGAACTTTGAACTATGGCTACACCTTC
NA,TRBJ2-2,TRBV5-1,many,CASSLGATGELFF,TGCGCCAGCAGCTTGGGCGCGACCGGGGAGCTGTTTTTT
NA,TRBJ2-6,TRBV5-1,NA,CASSGGSSGANVLTF,TGCGCCAGCAGCGGGGGTAGCTCTGGGGCCAACGTCCTGACTTTC
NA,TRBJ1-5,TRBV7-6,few,CASSLSLGGGPQHF,TGTGCCAGCAGCTTAAGTCTGGGTGGCGGGCCCCAGCATTTT
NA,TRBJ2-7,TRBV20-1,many,CSARDPITLYF,TGCAGTGCTAGAGACCCGATTACGTTGTACTTC
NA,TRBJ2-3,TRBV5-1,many,CASSARSTDTQYF,TGCGCCAGCAGCGCCCGGAGCACAGATACGCAGTATTTT
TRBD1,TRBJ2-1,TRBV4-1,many,CASSQVPQGVLNEQFF,TGCGCCAGCAGCCAAGTTCCGCAGGGGGTCCTCAATGAGCAGTTCTTC
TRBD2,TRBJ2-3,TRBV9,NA,CASSVGRGGTVTQYF,TGTGCCAGCAGCGTTGGGCGGGGGGGCACAGTTACGCAGTATTTT
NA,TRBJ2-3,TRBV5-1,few,CASSYRTQLRTDTQYF,TGCGCCAGCAGCTACCGGACACAACTCCGCACAGATACGCAGTATTTT
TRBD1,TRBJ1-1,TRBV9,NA,CASSGQGLGEAFF,TGTGCCAGCAGCGGACAGGGACTTGGTGAAGCTTTCTTT
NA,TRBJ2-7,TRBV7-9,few,CASSLEGGIAYEQYF,TGTGCCAGCAGCTTAGAGGGGGGCATCGCCTACGAGCAGTACTTC
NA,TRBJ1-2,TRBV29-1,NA,CSVGEGYTF,TGCAGCGTTGGGGAAGGCTACACCTTC
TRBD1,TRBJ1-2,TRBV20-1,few,CSASAPRGSGYTF,TGCAGTGCTAGCGCCCCCAGGGGGTCGGGCTACACCTTC
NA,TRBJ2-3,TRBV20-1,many,CSANRVRDTDTQYF,TGCAGTGCAAACAGGGTGAGGGACACAGATACGCAGTATTTT
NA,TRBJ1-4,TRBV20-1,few,CSATGLGANEKLFF,TGCAGTGCTACAGGGTTAGGGGCTAATGAAAAACTGTTTTTT
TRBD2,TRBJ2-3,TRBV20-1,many,CSARDLLAGVPDTQYF,TGCAGTGCTAGAGATTTACTAGCGGGAGTGCCAGATACGCAGTATTTT
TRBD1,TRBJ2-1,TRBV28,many,CASRTGTGVFNEQFF,TGTGCCAGCAGAACAGGGACAGGGGTCTTCAATGAGCAGTTCTTC
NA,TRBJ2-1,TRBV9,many,CASSPKRTLYNEQFF,TGTGCCAGCAGCCCGAAGCGGACCCTGTACAATGAGCAGTTCTTC